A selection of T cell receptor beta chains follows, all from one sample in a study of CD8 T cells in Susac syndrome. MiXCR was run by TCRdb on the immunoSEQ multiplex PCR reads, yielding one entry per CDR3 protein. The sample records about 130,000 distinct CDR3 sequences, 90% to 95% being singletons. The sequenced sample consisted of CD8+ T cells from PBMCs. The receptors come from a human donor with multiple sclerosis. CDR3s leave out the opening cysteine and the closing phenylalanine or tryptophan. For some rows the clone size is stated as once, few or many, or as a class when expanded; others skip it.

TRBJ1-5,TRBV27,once,ASSRVSNQPQH
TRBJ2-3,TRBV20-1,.,SAFPRERAIFVRGTDTQY
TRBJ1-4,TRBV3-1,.,ASSQEKRGWANEKLF
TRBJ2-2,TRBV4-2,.,ASSPPGGWGRNTGELF
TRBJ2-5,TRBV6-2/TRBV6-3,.,ASSATSGLSLETQY
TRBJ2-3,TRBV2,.,ASMKSTDTQY
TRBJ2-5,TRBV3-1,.,ASSQKYSGGRTQY
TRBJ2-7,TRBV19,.,ASSLAPSSYEQY
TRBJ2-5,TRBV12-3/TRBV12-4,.,ASSGAGVETQY
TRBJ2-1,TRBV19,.,ASTDLGTGYNEQF
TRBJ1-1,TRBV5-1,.,ASSFYGQLNTEAF
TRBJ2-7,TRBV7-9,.,ASSLIGLLSYEQY
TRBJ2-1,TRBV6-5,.,ASSYGQGAPNEQF
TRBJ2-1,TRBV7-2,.,ASSSRPSGRDEQF
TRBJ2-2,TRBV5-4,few,ASSPPGGELF
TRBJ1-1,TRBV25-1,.,ASGWRTEAF
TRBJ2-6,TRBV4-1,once,ASSQEGAGANVLT
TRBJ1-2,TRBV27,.,ATGTDYYGYT
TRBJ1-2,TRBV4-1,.,ASSQNRGANYGYT
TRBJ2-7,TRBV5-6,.,ASSRSTGTGVGEQY
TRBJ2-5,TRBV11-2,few,ASSPNRGGIQETQY
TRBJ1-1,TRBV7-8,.,ASSLAHPDRGTEAF
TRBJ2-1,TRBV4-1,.,ASSQVLGDTYF
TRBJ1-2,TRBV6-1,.,ASVIRDRVYYGYT
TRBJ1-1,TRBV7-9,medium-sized,ASSLGTEAF
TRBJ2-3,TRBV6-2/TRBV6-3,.,ASSYSNSGWDADTQY
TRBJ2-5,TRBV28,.,ASSFSAGVYWETQY
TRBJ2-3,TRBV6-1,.,ASSEDRSTDTQY
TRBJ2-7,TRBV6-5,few,ASSSPGTSGYYEQY
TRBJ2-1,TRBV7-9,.,ASSKAAGVLGNEQF
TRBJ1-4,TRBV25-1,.,ASKTGVGEKLF
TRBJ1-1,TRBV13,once,ASSLDGGLNTEAF
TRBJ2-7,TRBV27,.,ASSLLHTAYEQY
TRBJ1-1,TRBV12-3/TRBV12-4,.,ASSVGRGSTEAF
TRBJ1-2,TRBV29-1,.,SVRTGGAGMAGYT
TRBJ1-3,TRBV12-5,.,ASGLVHAKGGNTIY
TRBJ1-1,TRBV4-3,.,ASQPQGGTEAF
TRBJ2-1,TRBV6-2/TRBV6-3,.,ASSYLGGDYNEQF
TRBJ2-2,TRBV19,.,ASSKAGELF
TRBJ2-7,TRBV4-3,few,ASSQDWAPGTYEQY
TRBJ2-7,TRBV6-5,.,ASSYSIGSVAYEQY
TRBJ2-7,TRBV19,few,ATGQNYEQY
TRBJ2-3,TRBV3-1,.,ASSQDPWVAELTDTQY
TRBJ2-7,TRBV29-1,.,SVARGSFYEQY
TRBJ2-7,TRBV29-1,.,SGVWDNPYEQY
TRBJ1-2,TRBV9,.,ASSPGQGAFYGYT
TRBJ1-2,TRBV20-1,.,SARDTGTSYGYT
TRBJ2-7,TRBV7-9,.,ASSLGKAYEQY
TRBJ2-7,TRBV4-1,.,ASSQLWTSDYEQY
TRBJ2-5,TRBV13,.,ASSPRVAGAPETQY
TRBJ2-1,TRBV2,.,ASSVPRPDDLYNEQF
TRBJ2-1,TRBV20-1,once,SALRTGGMSYNEQF
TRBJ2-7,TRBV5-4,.,ASSDYSYEQY
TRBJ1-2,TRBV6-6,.,ASSMKGAYGYT
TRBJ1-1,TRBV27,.,ASRDGQEGTEAF
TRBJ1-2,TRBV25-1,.,ASRQGDGDYGYT